These T cell receptor beta chains were read from a single sample in a study of blood T cell repertoires in COVID-19. Produced via immunoSEQ multiplex PCR; TCRdb's table is partial and in-frame only. The top ten hold around 0.7% of the sample, which has around 200,000 clones, 75% to 90% seen once. Sequencing was carried out using peripheral blood. The receptors originated from a man between 40 and 49 years old with acute or convalescent COVID-19. Each CDR3 is given with its conserved first and last residue. The order of the fields is clone size, V gene, D gene, J gene, CDR3 protein, CDR3 DNA. A D gene is named only where the DNA matches it firmly. Expanded clones get a size class; other rows say once, few or many, or leave the size out.

clone size: .; V gene: TRBV18; D gene: .; J gene: TRBJ2-5; CDR3 protein: CASSPPGVPETQYF; CDR3 DNA: TGTGCCAGCTCACCGCCAGGGGTCCCAGAGACCCAGTACTTC
clone size: .; V gene: TRBV5-1; D gene: TRBD2; J gene: TRBJ2-1; CDR3 protein: CASSFRTSGTYNEQFF; CDR3 DNA: TGCGCCAGCAGCTTTCGGACTAGCGGAACTTACAATGAGCAGTTCTTC
clone size: .; V gene: TRBV30; D gene: .; J gene: TRBJ2-5; CDR3 protein: CAWSWDSEETQYF; CDR3 DNA: TGTGCCTGGAGTTGGGACTCCGAAGAGACCCAGTACTTC
clone size: .; V gene: TRBV14; D gene: TRBD2; J gene: TRBJ2-7; CDR3 protein: CASSQGGGSGAQYF; CDR3 DNA: TGTGCCAGCAGCCAAGGCGGCGGGAGCGGGGCCCAGTACTTC
clone size: .; V gene: TRBV11-2; D gene: .; J gene: TRBJ2-3; CDR3 protein: CASSLATDTQYF; CDR3 DNA: TGTGCCAGCAGCTTAGCGACAGATACGCAGTATTTT
clone size: .; V gene: TRBV5-1; D gene: .; J gene: TRBJ2-3; CDR3 protein: CASSYPDYTDTQYF; CDR3 DNA: TGCGCCAGCAGCTACCCAGACTACACAGATACGCAGTATTTT
clone size: .; V gene: TRBV29-1; D gene: TRBD1; J gene: TRBJ2-7; CDR3 protein: CSVETTGVSYEQYF; CDR3 DNA: TGCAGCGTTGAAACGACAGGGGTCTCCTACGAGCAGTACTTC
clone size: .; V gene: TRBV4-2; D gene: TRBD2; J gene: TRBJ2-5; CDR3 protein: CASSQAGTSGGPSQETQYF; CDR3 DNA: TGTGCCAGCAGCCAAGCGGGGACTAGCGGGGGCCCTTCACAAGAGACCCAGTACTTC
clone size: .; V gene: TRBV11-2; D gene: .; J gene: TRBJ2-6; CDR3 protein: CASSFPTGIVSGANVLTF; CDR3 DNA: TGTGCCAGCAGCTTCCCGACAGGAATCGTATCTGGGGCCAACGTCCTGACTTTC
clone size: once; V gene: TRBV7-9; D gene: TRBD1; J gene: TRBJ2-7; CDR3 protein: CASSRTGTGEAYEQYF; CDR3 DNA: TGTGCCAGCAGCCGCACCGGGACAGGGGAGGCCTACGAGCAGTACTTC
clone size: .; V gene: TRBV28; D gene: TRBD1; J gene: TRBJ2-4; CDR3 protein: CASSLWTGGIAKNIQYF; CDR3 DNA: TGTGCCAGCAGTTTATGGACAGGGGGAATAGCCAAAAACATTCAGTACTTC
clone size: once; V gene: TRBV6-5; D gene: .; J gene: TRBJ1-6; CDR3 protein: CASMLGAAGNSPLHF; CDR3 DNA: TGTGCCAGCATGCTTGGGGCGGCCGGCAATTCACCCCTCCACTTT
clone size: few; V gene: TRBV29-1; D gene: TRBD2; J gene: TRBJ2-1; CDR3 protein: CSGDGLAGGSSYNEQFF; CDR3 DNA: TGCAGCGGGGACGGACTAGCGGGAGGTTCCTCCTACAATGAGCAGTTCTTC
clone size: .; V gene: TRBV7-9; D gene: TRBD2; J gene: TRBJ2-3; CDR3 protein: CASSFQGTSGIDTQYF; CDR3 DNA: TGTGCCAGCAGCTTTCAGGGGACTAGCGGCATAGATACGCAGTATTTT
clone size: .; V gene: TRBV27; D gene: .; J gene: TRBJ2-7; CDR3 protein: CASSLWGAYRGGSYEQYF; CDR3 DNA: TGTGCCAGCAGTTTATGGGGGGCCTACAGGGGCGGCTCCTACGAGCAGTACTTC
clone size: .; V gene: TRBV28; D gene: .; J gene: TRBJ2-1; CDR3 protein: CATRAGSTYNEQFF; CDR3 DNA: TGTGCCACCCGGGCGGGATCTACCTACAATGAGCAGTTCTTC
clone size: .; V gene: TRBV30; D gene: .; J gene: TRBJ2-1; CDR3 protein: CAWIGAFSGYYNEQFF; CDR3 DNA: TGTGCCTGGATAGGGGCGTTTAGCGGATACTACAATGAGCAGTTCTTC
clone size: .; V gene: TRBV3-1/TRBV3-2; D gene: .; J gene: TRBJ1-4; CDR3 protein: CASSQGGGLREKLFF; CDR3 DNA: TGTGCCAGCAGCCAAGGGGGGGGGCTCCGTGAAAAACTGTTTTTT
clone size: .; V gene: TRBV11-2; D gene: .; J gene: TRBJ2-1; CDR3 protein: CASSSYGQRNEQFF; CDR3 DNA: TGTGCCAGCAGCTCCTATGGACAGCGGAATGAGCAGTTCTTC
clone size: .; V gene: TRBV29-1; D gene: TRBD2; J gene: TRBJ2-7; CDR3 protein: CSVGRLRTSGRYNEQYF; CDR3 DNA: TGCAGCGTTGGTAGGTTGCGGACTAGCGGGAGATACAACGAGCAGTACTTC
clone size: .; V gene: TRBV19; D gene: .; J gene: TRBJ1-1; CDR3 protein: CASSIWEGGTEAFF; CDR3 DNA: TGTGCCAGTAGTATCTGGGAGGGGGGGACTGAAGCTTTCTTT
clone size: .; V gene: TRBV18; D gene: .; J gene: TRBJ2-3; CDR3 protein: CASSRVGTPLETDTQYF; CDR3 DNA: TGTGCCAGCTCACGCGTCGGGACTCCTCTCGAGACAGATACGCAGTATTTT
clone size: .; V gene: TRBV19; D gene: .; J gene: TRBJ2-3; CDR3 protein: CASSTRGEGDTQYF; CDR3 DNA: TGTGCCAGTAGTACTCGGGGAGAGGGAGATACGCAGTATTTT
clone size: .; V gene: TRBV7-9; D gene: .; J gene: TRBJ2-2; CDR3 protein: CASSLRGAQGTNTGELFF; CDR3 DNA: TGTGCCAGCAGCTTAAGGGGAGCGCAGGGGACGAACACCGGGGAGCTGTTTTTT
clone size: .; V gene: TRBV6-4; D gene: TRBD2; J gene: TRBJ2-7; CDR3 protein: CASSRLAGGPHEQYF; CDR3 DNA: TGTGCCAGCAGTCGCCTAGCGGGGGGGCCCCACGAGCAGTACTTC
clone size: .; V gene: TRBV27; D gene: .; J gene: TRBJ2-1; CDR3 protein: CASSQQGNEQFF; CDR3 DNA: TGTGCCAGCAGCCAACAGGGCAATGAGCAGTTCTTC
clone size: .; V gene: TRBV6-5; D gene: TRBD1; J gene: TRBJ1-2; CDR3 protein: CASSRQGSTRHGYTF; CDR3 DNA: TGTGCCAGCAGTAGACAGGGGTCCACAAGACACGGCTACACCTTC
clone size: .; V gene: TRBV7-9; D gene: .; J gene: TRBJ1-6; CDR3 protein: CASSLASSSYNSPLHF; CDR3 DNA: TGTGCCAGCAGCTTAGCCTCTAGCTCCTATAATTCACCCCTCCACTTT
clone size: .; V gene: TRBV28; D gene: .; J gene: TRBJ2-1; CDR3 protein: CASTTGSYNEQFF; CDR3 DNA: TGTGCCAGCACGACCGGGAGTTACAATGAGCAGTTCTTC
clone size: .; V gene: TRBV5-8; D gene: .; J gene: TRBJ1-3; CDR3 protein: CASSLGRTGNTIYF; CDR3 DNA: TGTGCCAGCAGCTTGGGTAGAACTGGAAACACCATATATTTT
clone size: once; V gene: TRBV6-5; D gene: TRBD1; J gene: TRBJ1-1; CDR3 protein: CASSYEWTGSMPEAFF; CDR3 DNA: TGTGCCAGCAGTTACGAATGGACAGGGAGTATGCCTGAAGCTTTCTTT
clone size: .; V gene: TRBV29-1; D gene: TRBD1; J gene: TRBJ1-1; CDR3 protein: CSAPGRQGAPEAFF; CDR3 DNA: TGCAGCGCCCCTGGGCGACAGGGGGCCCCTGAAGCTTTCTTT
clone size: once; V gene: TRBV19; D gene: .; J gene: TRBJ1-4; CDR3 protein: CASSIDSAGSEKLFF; CDR3 DNA: TGTGCCAGTAGTATCGACAGCGCGGGGAGTGAAAAACTGTTTTTT
clone size: .; V gene: TRBV11-3; D gene: TRBD2; J gene: TRBJ2-1; CDR3 protein: CASSLGLAGVRYNEQFF; CDR3 DNA: TGTGCCAGCAGCTTAGGGCTAGCGGGAGTTAGGTACAATGAGCAGTTCTTC
clone size: .; V gene: TRBV3-1/TRBV3-2; D gene: .; J gene: TRBJ1-3; CDR3 protein: CASSTSGNTIYF; CDR3 DNA: TGTGCCAGCAGCACCAGTGGAAACACCATATATTTT
clone size: .; V gene: TRBV5-1; D gene: TRBD2; J gene: TRBJ2-1; CDR3 protein: CASSLNRLASGGNEQFF; CDR3 DNA: TGCGCCAGCAGCTTGAATCGTTTGGCTAGCGGGGGCAATGAGCAGTTCTTC
clone size: .; V gene: TRBV5-1; D gene: .; J gene: TRBJ1-1; CDR3 protein: CASSPPGQPNEAFF; CDR3 DNA: TGCGCCAGCAGCCCTCCCGGACAGCCTAATGAAGCTTTCTTT
clone size: .; V gene: TRBV5-1; D gene: TRBD1; J gene: TRBJ2-1; CDR3 protein: CASRRGTGTEQFF; CDR3 DNA: TGCGCCAGCCGCAGGGGGACCGGGACGGAGCAGTTCTTC
clone size: .; V gene: TRBV27; D gene: .; J gene: TRBJ2-7; CDR3 protein: CASSFRARRQEIYEQYF; CDR3 DNA: TGTGCCAGCAGTTTTAGGGCCAGGAGGCAGGAGATCTACGAGCAGTACTTC
clone size: .; V gene: TRBV30; D gene: .; J gene: TRBJ2-1; CDR3 protein: CAWSVASHRSNEQFF; CDR3 DNA: TGTGCCTGGAGTGTGGCCTCCCACAGATCCAATGAGCAGTTCTTC
clone size: .; V gene: TRBV7-2; D gene: TRBD1; J gene: TRBJ1-2; CDR3 protein: CASSLATGGYGYTF; CDR3 DNA: TGTGCCAGCAGCTTAGCTACAGGGGGCTATGGCTACACCTTC
clone size: .; V gene: TRBV29-1; D gene: .; J gene: TRBJ1-2; CDR3 protein: CSGKTGNYGYTF; CDR3 DNA: TGCAGCGGGAAGACAGGAAACTATGGCTACACCTTC